What follows are 24 T cell receptor beta chains derived from one specimen sequenced in a study of cytomegalovirus exposure and HLA in healthy donors. Both 60 Vbeta primers and 13 Jbeta primers went into the PCR. The data were produced by immunoSEQ multiplex PCR, yet TCRdb's version contains in-frame clones alone and is incomplete. The sample carries over 85,000 clones, roughly 83% recorded once. The sample consisted of PBMCs. All receptors derive from a man aged 35-49 years in good health and CMV-seronegative.

V gene TRBV27 combines with J gene TRBJ2-7; maybe TRBD2 (5 bases). The V and J ends lost 8 bases and 4 bases respectively, with 9 bases between them. The CDR3 has 11 residues. Germline CDR1 and CDR2: MNHEY and SMNVEV (reference sequence). The CDR3 spells CASGPGYEQYF. Written as DNA, the CDR3 is TGTGCCAGCGGCCCGGGGTACGAGCAGTACTTC.

The chain links TRBV7-9 to TRBJ1-6; no reliable D call. This CDR3 is built from 13 residues. V lost 8 bases to trimming and J lost 7 bases, with 12 bases between them. Looked up from germline, CDR1 is SEHNR and CDR2 is FQNEAQ (reference sequence). In DNA form, the CDR3 reads TGTGCCAGCCGCGGGGTCCAAAATTCACCCCTCCACTTT. Translating it yields CASRGVQNSPLHF. Full variable domain (remainder filled in from reference TRBV7-9 and TRBJ1-6): DTGVSQNPRHKITKRGQNVTFRCDPISEHNRLYWYRQTLGQGPEFLTYFQNEAQLEKSRLLSDRFSAERPKGSFSTLEIQRTEQGDSAMYLCASRGVQNSPLHFGNGTRLTVT.

The chain carries TRBV15 and TRBJ1-2; TRBD1 agrees at 10 bases. The CDR3 loop spans 16 amino acids. J was trimmed by 4 bases and V by 2 bases; bases with no gene match: 7. Germline V gene lookup returns CDR1 LNHNV and CDR2 YYDKDF (reference sequence). CDR3 sequence reads: CATSRRRTGGVYGYTF. The CDR3 DNA is TGTGCCACCAGCAGACGTAGGACAGGGGGGGTCTATGGCTACACCTTC.

The rearrangement joins TRBV29-1 to TRBJ1-5; maybe TRBD1 (6 bases). The CDR3 runs to 13 residues. Trimming took off 6 bases at V and 2 bases at J, with 11 bases between the two ends. Per germline, CDR1 SQVTM and CDR2 ANQGSEA. DNA of the CDR3: TGCAGCGTCCAGGGGTTGGGCAATCAGCCCCAGCATTTT. It encodes CSVQGLGNQPQHF.

The V and J genes are TRBV13 and TRBJ2-3; a possible D gene is TRBD1 (6 bases). The ends were cut back, 2 bases at V and 2 bases at J, with 17 bases in the middle. Germline CDR1 is PRHDT and CDR2 is FYEKMQ (reference sequence). CDR3 length: 17 amino acids. The CDR3 DNA is TGTGCCAGCAGCTTAAAGGGCTGGGGGCCCGACACAGATACGCAGTATTTT. Encoded protein: CASSLKGWGPDTDTQYF.

The chain is built from TRBV6-6 and TRBJ1-4; D is undetermined. CDR3 length: 11 residues. Germline V gives CDR1 MNHNY, CDR2 SVGAGI (reference sequence). V gave up 6 bases and J gave up 8 bases, with 7 bases separating them. CDR3 in DNA: TGTGCCAGCAGCCCTGTCGAAAAACTGTTTTTT. Its translation is CASSPVEKLFF.

V gene TRBV27 combines with J gene TRBJ1-5; the D gene is possibly TRBD1 (6 bases). The CDR3 has 14 amino acids. Per the germline V gene, CDR1 is MNHEY and CDR2 is SMNVEV (reference sequence). V was cut by 5 bases and J by 6 bases, with 14 bases left in between. For the CDR3, the DNA is TGTGCCAGCAGTGGACAGCTTGGGGGTCAGCCCCAGCATTTT. Translation: CASSGQLGGQPQHF.

The chain links TRBV21-1 to TRBJ1-1. TRBV21-1 is marked as a pseudogene. The CDR3 contains 18 residues. This CDR3 reads CASSKVFLRAEMNTEAFF. CDR3 in DNA: TGTGCCAGCAGCAAAGTTTTCTTGAGGGCTGAAATGAACACTGAAGCTTTCTTT.

The chain has TRBV4-3 and TRBJ1-1, with 7 bases identical to TRBD1. Germline-derived CDR1 and CDR2 are LGHNA and YSLEER. After removal of 5 bases from V and 1 base from J, the junction contained 7 bases not matched to a gene. The CDR3 spans 15 residues. The CDR3 protein is CASSRLTGANTEAFF. The CDR3 DNA reads as TGCGCCAGCAGCAGATTAACAGGGGCGAACACTGAAGCTTTCTTT.

The chain is built from TRBV28 and TRBJ2-5; D possibly corresponds to TRBD1 (6 bases). Germline CDR1 and CDR2: MDHEN and SYDVKM. V was shortened by 6 bases and J by 3 bases, with 20 bases between the two germline ends. There are 16 residues in the CDR3. CDR3 sequence reads: CASSIQTGTPEETQYF. DNA of the CDR3: TGTGCCAGCAGCATACAGACCGGGACACCAGAAGAGACCCAGTACTTC. Together with reference TRBV28 and TRBJ2-5, the CDR3 gives the full variable domain: DVKVTQSSRYLVKRTGEKVFLECVQDMDHENMFWYRQDPGLGLRLIYFSYDVKMKEKGDIPEGYSVSREKKERFSLILESASTNQTSMYLCASSIQTGTPEETQYFGPGTRLLVL.

The chain carries TRBV6-1 and TRBJ2-3; D might be TRBD2 (6 bases). Germline V gene sequence: CDR1 MNHNS, CDR2 SASEGT. The germline V and J ends were trimmed by 9 bases and 6 bases, with 22 bases remaining between them. This CDR3 comprises 15 residues. CDR3 sequence (DNA): TGTGCCAGTCGCCTTGTTGAGACTAGTGTGGATACGCAGTATTTT. Its translation: CASRLVETSVDTQYF.

The V and J genes are TRBV2 and TRBJ2-1; 7 positions agree with TRBD1. Germline CDR1 and CDR2: SNHLY and FYNNEI. The CDR3 is made up of 15 amino acids. V dropped 6 bases and J dropped 0; count of bases not matched to a gene: 5. DNA for the CDR3: TGTGCCAGCAGGGACAGGTCGAGCTCCTACAATGAGCAGTTCTTC. Its translation is CASRDRSSSYNEQFF.

The chain recombines TRBV9 with TRBJ1-2, with TRBD1 identical over 7 bases. The CDR3 runs to 14 residues. Germline V gene data show CDR1 as SGDLS and CDR2 as YYNGEE. V trimming: 0 bases; J trimming: 7 bases; junction bases outside the gene matches: 6. DNA for the CDR3: TGTGCCAGCAGCGTAGGGACAGGAGGAGTTGGCTACACCTTC. It translates to CASSVGTGGVGYTF.

This sequence joins TRBV6-1 and TRBJ2-1; D perhaps matches TRBD2 (6 bases). Trimming left V 10 bases short and J 4 bases short, with 17 bases between. Germline V lookup: CDR1 MNHNS, CDR2 SASEGT. The CDR3 is 14 residues long. The CDR3 DNA is TGTGCCACCCTGCGGGGCGCGTTTTACAATGAGCAGTTCTTC. Protein product: CATLRGAFYNEQFF.

The chain is built from TRBV7-9 and TRBJ2-7, with 11 bases identical to TRBD2. The CDR3 sequence is 16 residues long. Germline CDR1 is SEHNR and CDR2 is FQNEAQ (reference sequence). V shed 3 bases, J shed 6 bases, and the junction held 10 bases outside the gene matches. The DNA of the CDR3 is TGTGCCAGCAGCTTGAGAACTAGCGGGGGATTTAGCGAGCAGTACTTC. As protein: CASSLRTSGGFSEQYF.

CDR3 loop: CASSLGGAGEKLFF. The DNA for the CDR3 is TGTGCCAGCAGCCTAGGGGGCGCGGGGGAAAAACTGTTTTTT. The gene calls are TRBV7-9 and TRBJ1-4; 7 bases are a match to TRBD1. The CDR3 is 14 residues long. Trimming cost V 5 bases and J 8 bases; bases outside gene matches: 8. CDR1 is SEHNR, CDR2 FQNEAQ, per germline (reference sequence). The complete variable domain, with remaining parts taken from reference TRBV7-9 and TRBJ1-4, reads DTGVSQNPRHKITKRGQNVTFRCDPISEHNRLYWYRQTLGQGPEFLTYFQNEAQLEKSRLLSDRFSAERPKGSFSTLEIQRTEQGDSAMYLCASSLGGAGEKLFFGSGTQLSVL.

In this sample, this clone turned up a few times. V gene TRBV4-1 combines with J gene TRBJ2-3; tentatively, D is TRBD2 (6 bases). The CDR3 contains 17 residues. V was trimmed by 0 bases and J by 3 bases, leaving 16 bases between them. Germline V lookup: CDR1 MGHRA, CDR2 YSYEKL. CDR3 sequence: CASSQEGGGVGTDTQYF. The CDR3 nucleotides are TGCGCCAGCAGCCAAGAGGGAGGCGGGGTGGGAACAGATACGCAGTATTTT.

The chain has TRBV2 and TRBJ2-2, with D possibly being TRBD1 (6 bases). The length of the CDR3 is 13 residues. Germline CDR1 is SNHLY and CDR2 is FYNNEI. Deletions cut 7 bases from V and 3 bases from J, with 9 bases between. Here the CDR3 DNA reads TGTGCCAGCACCAGGACAGACACCGGGGAGCTGTTTTTT. Translated, it gives CASTRTDTGELFF.

This chain connects TRBV7-3 to TRBJ2-3; D is unclear. The CDR3 extends over 13 amino acids. Germline V CDR1 and CDR2: SGHTA, FQGTGA. Trimming cost V 1 base and J 5 bases, with 7 bases left between them. CDR3 nucleotide sequence: TGTGCCAGCAGCTTAAACTCGGTAGATACGCAGTATTTT. It codes for CASSLNSVDTQYF.

This CDR3 reads CASSLESSPLHF. The CDR3 DNA reads TGTGCCAGCAGCTTGGAGAGTTCACCCCTCCACTTT. The chain carries TRBV5-6 and TRBJ1-6; no firm D call. The CDR3 has 12 amino acids. Germline loops: CDR1 SGHDT, CDR2 YYEEEE. V was clipped by 0 bases and J by 9 bases, with 4 bases between them.

The gene calls are TRBV5-4 and TRBJ2-7, with 15 bases that match TRBD2. There are 19 residues in the CDR3. V was pared by 0 bases and J by 7 bases, with 14 bases of the junction left unmatched. Germline values: CDR1 SGHNT, CDR2 YYREEE (reference sequence). CDR3 in DNA: TGTGCCAGCAGCTTGGATGGACTAGCGGGGGGGCGTCCATCGAGGGAGCAGTACTTC. Its protein is CASSLDGLAGGRPSREQYF.

This clone came up once. The gene calls are TRBV5-1 and TRBJ2-1; 7 bases fit TRBD1. This CDR3 is built from 15 residues. Germline lookup yields CDR1 SGHRS and CDR2 YFSETQ. V trimming: 0 bases; J trimming: 2 bases; junction bases outside the gene matches: 2. CDR3 coding DNA: TGCGCCAGCAGCTTGGGACAGGGTACCTACAATGAGCAGTTCTTC. It encodes CASSLGQGTYNEQFF.

The chain links TRBV12-5 to TRBJ1-3; D might be TRBD1 (6 bases). Trimming left V 0 bases short and J 4 bases short, with 13 bases between. The length of the CDR3 is 16 residues. From germline, CDR1 is LGHNT and CDR2 FRNRAP. The CDR3 DNA sequence: TGTGCTAGTGGTTTGGTAGTCGGGACAAACGGAAACACCATATATTTT. Its translation is CASGLVVGTNGNTIYF.

The J gene is TRBJ2-1, the V gene TRBV13; 13 bases align to TRBD2. Trimming took 5 bases from V and 6 from J; bases not matched to a gene: 4. The CDR3 covers 15 residues. Germline V gene sequence: CDR1 PRHDT, CDR2 FYEKMQ (reference sequence). The CDR3 sequence is CASSPGLAGANEQFF. The CDR3 DNA is TGTGCCAGCAGCCCTGGACTAGCGGGGGCCAATGAGCAGTTCTTC.